A selection of T cell receptor beta chains follows, all from one sample in a study of response to subunit inactivated influenza vaccine. One entry per CDR3 protein, called by TCRdb with MiXCR from the RT-PCR reads. The sample records about 480,000 distinct CDR3 sequences, around 25% being singletons. This specimen consisted of CD4+ T cells sorted from PBMCs, obtained more than 4 days after vaccination. These receptors all come from a man aged 50 to 59 who received an inactivated influenza vaccine. The CDR3 runs from the conserved cysteine through the conserved F or W. Each record gives: clone size, V gene, J gene, D gene, CDR3 DNA, CDR3 protein. D genes are given only for firm matches. Clone size is given for some rows only: seen once, a few or many times, or a class if the clone is expanded.

>.|TRBV6-2/TRBV6-3|TRBJ2-7|TRBD1
TGTGCCAGCAGGTCACCGCCCGGGACAGGGAAATACGAGCAGTACTTC
CASRSPPGTGKYEQYF
>few|TRBV19|TRBJ1-1|.
TGTGCCAGTAGCAACCGCCAGGAAGCTTTCTTT
CASSNRQEAFF
>few|TRBV3-1|TRBJ2-5|.
TGTGCCAGCAGACGAGGCAGGAGGGCCGGGGTCCAAGAGACCCAGTACTTC
CASRRGRRAGVQETQYF
>many|TRBV9|TRBJ2-5|TRBD2
TGTGCCAGCAGCGCCGGACTAGCGGGGGGGCAAGAGACCCAGTACTTC
CASSAGLAGGQETQYF
>few|TRBV6-5|TRBJ2-5|TRBD1
TGTGCCAGCAGTTACTCCGGGACAGGAACCGTCGGGACCCAGTACTTC
CASSYSGTGTVGTQYF
>many|TRBV7-9|TRBJ2-1|TRBD2
TGTGCCAGCTCTTTCTCAGCGGGAGACACTGAGTTCTTC
CASSFSAGDTEFF
>few|TRBV3-1|TRBJ1-3|TRBD1
TGTGCCAGCAGCACGACAGGGGCGGCGGGAAACACCATATATTTT
CASSTTGAAGNTIYF
>.|TRBV25-1|TRBJ2-7|.
TGTGCCAGCAGTCGCTCAGGGGCGAGCTCCTACGAGCAGTACTTC
CASSRSGASSYEQYF
>.|TRBV20-1|TRBJ1-2|.
TGCAGCGCCCCCAGGGACGACTATGGCTACACCTTC
CSAPRDDYGYTF
>.|TRBV7-9|TRBJ1-1|TRBD1
TGTGCCAGCAGCATTAGGGCACAGGGGGAGAACACTGAAGCTTTCTTT
CASSIRAQGENTEAFF
>.|TRBV10-3|TRBJ2-1|TRBD2
TGTGCCATCAGTGAGTCACTAGCGGGACACAATGAGCAGTTCTTC
CAISESLAGHNEQFF
>.|TRBV4-1|TRBJ1-1|.
TGCGCCAGCAGCCAAGATGGCAGAGCGAACACTGAAGCTTTCTTT
CASSQDGRANTEAFF
>once|TRBV28|TRBJ2-7|TRBD2
TGTGCCAGCAGTGAATCGGGACTAGCGGGAGACCTAGGGTACTTC
CASSESGLAGDLGYF
>few|TRBV28|TRBJ1-1|.
TGTGCCAGCAGTTTATTGGGGGGCAGGGGATTCACTGAAGCTTTCTTT
CASSLLGGRGFTEAFF
>.|TRBV4-2|TRBJ2-3|.
TGTGCCAGCAGCCCTGGGGGCAGTACAACTGCCCTAAGCACAGATACGCAGTATTTT
CASSPGGSTTALSTDTQYF
>.|TRBV20-1|TRBJ2-7|TRBD1
TGCAGTGCCCGCCCGGGACAGGGCTCCTACGAGCAGTACTTC
CSARPGQGSYEQYF
>.|TRBV6-2/TRBV6-3|TRBJ1-1|.
TGTGCCAGCAGTTACTTGGAAAGGACTGAAGCTTTCTTT
CASSYLERTEAFF
>few|TRBV24-1|TRBJ2-1|.
TGTGCCACCAGTGATTTTGGGGCCAGGGGCTTGAATGAGCAGTTCTTC
CATSDFGARGLNEQFF
>many|TRBV18|TRBJ2-2|TRBD1
TGTGCCAGCTCGACAGGGTACACCGGGGAGCTGTTTTTT
CASSTGYTGELFF
>few|TRBV7-2|TRBJ2-3|.
TGTGCCAGCAGCGTGTCCCGGGACATTGCAACAGATACGCAGTATTTT
CASSVSRDIATDTQYF
>many|TRBV10-3|TRBJ2-5|.
TGTGCCGTCGGGGGCTTCCGAGCAGGGGATGAAGAGACCCAGTACTTC
CAVGGFRAGDEETQYF
>few|TRBV5-1|TRBJ2-7|TRBD1
TGCGCCAGCAGCCCGGGACATGGACAGGCGCACCACGAGCAGTACTTC
CASSPGHGQAHHEQYF
>.|TRBV20-1|TRBJ1-5|TRBD1
TGCAGTGCTAGTGGGACAGGGGTGACTGATAGCAATCAGCCCCAGCATTTT
CSASGTGVTDSNQPQHF
>.|TRBV7-9|TRBJ1-2|TRBD1
TGTGCCAGCAGCCCAAGACAGGGGGCGGGTGGCTACACCTTC
CASSPRQGAGGYTF
>few|TRBV9|TRBJ2-2|TRBD2
TGTGCCAGCGGGACTAGCGGATCGACCGGGGAGCTGTTTTTT
CASGTSGSTGELFF
>.|TRBV5-6|TRBJ2-6|.
TGTGCCAGCAGCCGGACAATATCTGGGGCCAACGTCCTGACTTTC
CASSRTISGANVLTF
>.|TRBV20-1|TRBJ2-7|.
TGCAGTGCTAGGGGGGTCAGGGGCTACGAGCAGTACTTC
CSARGVRGYEQYF
>.|TRBV20-1|TRBJ2-3|TRBD2
TGCAGTGCTAGGTCACTTAGCGGGGGCGGCACAGATACGCAGTATTTT
CSARSLSGGGTDTQYF
>few|TRBV7-2|TRBJ2-1|.
TGTGCCAGCTGGGCCTACAATGAGCAGTTCTTC
CASWAYNEQFF
>.|TRBV15|TRBJ2-2|.
TGTGCCACCAGCAAGGGGCGGGGGCCGAACACCGGGGAGCTGTTTTTT
CATSKGRGPNTGELFF
>.|TRBV11-2|TRBJ1-2|.
TGTGCCAGCAGCTTATCTCGCAGGGGCCGCTATGGCTACACCTTC
CASSLSRRGRYGYTF
>few|TRBV20-1|TRBJ2-3|TRBD2
TGCAGTGTTGTCTACGGGGGGGCTTTCACAGATACGCAGTATTTT
CSVVYGGAFTDTQYF
>.|TRBV12-3/TRBV12-4|TRBJ2-1|.
TGTGCCAGCAGCCCGCTAGGAGTCACTGAGCAGTTCTTC
CASSPLGVTEQFF
>.|TRBV6-2/TRBV6-3|TRBJ2-7|TRBD1
TGTGCCAGCAGCCACAGGGGACAGGGGTCCGTCCACGAGCAGTACTTC
CASSHRGQGSVHEQYF
>.|TRBV4-3|TRBJ2-3|TRBD2
TGCGCCAGCAGCCAAGAGGTCCCTGGACTAGCGGGGTCGTCAGATACGCAGTATTTT
CASSQEVPGLAGSSDTQYF
>.|TRBV7-6|TRBJ2-1|TRBD1
TGTGCCAGCAGCCAACCGGGACAGAAGTACAATGAGCAGTTCTTC
CASSQPGQKYNEQFF
>few|TRBV28|TRBJ2-7|TRBD2
TGTGCCAGCAGTTGGGGTGGACTAGCGGACACCTACGAGCAGTACTTC
CASSWGGLADTYEQYF
>.|TRBV9|TRBJ1-1|.
TGTGCCAGCAGCTCCCAAAAGTCGGGGTTCGCCACTGAAGCTTTCTTT
CASSSQKSGFATEAFF
>few|TRBV6-2/TRBV6-3|TRBJ2-3|TRBD1
TGTGCCAGCAGGTCCACGGGCAGGGGGAGTAGTACGCAGTATTTT
CASRSTGRGSSTQYF
>few|TRBV7-2|TRBJ2-7|.
TGTGCCAGCAGTAAACAGGGAAGCCTTTACGAGCAGTACTTC
CASSKQGSLYEQYF
>few|TRBV29-1|TRBJ2-1|TRBD2
TGCAGCGTTGGGAGCGGGGGGGCCTTTGGCGAGCAGTTCTTC
CSVGSGGAFGEQFF
>.|TRBV4-2|TRBJ2-3|.
TGTGCCAGCAGCCAAGTCGGCTTGGGCACAGATACGCAGTATTTT
CASSQVGLGTDTQYF